Listed here are 20 T cell receptor beta chains from one sample, sequenced in a study of CD8 T cells in Susac syndrome. The RNA input was about 0.5 to 1 ug, and it was reverse transcribed with random hexamers. TCRdb re-called the immunoSEQ multiplex PCR reads through MiXCR, storing one row per CDR3 protein. The data contain roughly 200,000 distinct CDR3 sequences, 85% to 95% of them singletons. Source material: CD4+ T cells from PBMCs. These receptors were collected from a human donor in good health.

This clonotype is a singleton in its sample. This chain uses TRBV5-1 with TRBJ2-3, with 15 nucleotides matching TRBD2. CDR1 is SGHRS and CDR2 is YFSETQ in the germline V gene. The CDR3 is made up of 18 amino acids. J was trimmed by 2 bases and V by 1 base; bases with no gene match: 5. CDR3 residues: CASSLSGLAGGSTDTQYF. Here the CDR3 DNA reads TGCGCCAGCAGCTTGTCGGGACTAGCGGGAGGATCCACAGATACGCAGTATTTT.

The gene calls are TRBV6-5 and TRBJ1-2; weak D call: TRBD1 (5 bases). This CDR3 has 15 amino acids. V lost 7 bases, J lost 0 bases, and 15 bases lay in between. Per the germline V gene, CDR1 is MNHEY and CDR2 is SVGAGI. The CDR3 DNA reads as TGTGCCAGCAAGGTTGGAACAGGCTCTAACTATGGCTACACCTTC. It specifies CASKVGTGSNYGYTF.

The V call is TRBV29-1, the J call TRBJ2-3; 12 bases line up with TRBD2. The ends lost 5 bases at V and 4 bases at J; junction bases unmatched: 7. CDR1 is SQVTM, CDR2 ANQGSEA, per germline. This CDR3 is built from 15 residues. CDR3 amino acids: CSVSRGTSGPDTQYF. The CDR3 DNA follows: TGCAGCGTTTCAAGAGGGACTAGCGGGCCAGATACGCAGTATTTT.

The rearrangement links TRBV3-1 to TRBJ2-2; D gene ambiguous. V lost 2 bases to trimming and J lost 3 bases, with 7 bases between them. This CDR3 is 14 amino acids long. Looked up from germline, CDR1 is LGHDT and CDR2 is YNNKEL (reference sequence). CDR3 amino acids: CASSQRSDTGELFF. CDR3 DNA sequence: TGTGCCAGCAGCCAACGTTCGGACACCGGGGAGCTGTTTTTT.

This clonotype has only one observation. This rearrangement joins TRBV27 to TRBJ2-5; 7 positions agree with TRBD2. Germline trimming cut 6 bases from V and 5 bases from J; bases unmatched to any gene: 12. There are 15 residues in the CDR3. Germline CDR1 MNHEY, CDR2 SMNVEV (reference sequence). The CDR3 bases are TGTGCCAGCAGCGGGCTAGAGTGGGGAGGGGAGACCCAGTACTTC. It translates to CASSGLEWGGETQYF.

CDR3 in DNA: TGCAGCGTTCAAGGACTCTTCGATACGCAGTATTTT. Translated, it gives CSVQGLFDTQYF. This rearrangement joins TRBV29-1 to TRBJ2-3; a weak D match, TRBD2 (5 bases). Trimming shortened V by 5 bases and J by 6 bases, and 12 bases separated the two germline ends. This CDR3 has 12 residues. CDR1 SQVTM and CDR2 ANQGSEA come from the germline V gene.

The V gene is TRBV29-1, the J gene TRBJ2-7; D not certain. V was clipped by 6 bases and J by 2 bases, with 8 bases between them. Per germline, CDR1 SQVTM and CDR2 ANQGSEA. This CDR3 contains 11 residues. The CDR3 nucleotides read TGCAGCGTCAGCCTGGCCTACGAGCAGTACTTC. It encodes CSVSLAYEQYF.

V and J are TRBV28 and TRBJ2-7, with 8 bases that match TRBD2. The CDR3 loop spans 14 amino acids. Germline V gives CDR1 MDHEN, CDR2 SYDVKM. V shed 3 bases, J shed 7 bases, and the junction held 8 bases outside the gene matches. The CDR3 sequence is CASSFGTPGGEQYV. The CDR3 DNA sequence: TGTGCCAGCAGTTTCGGGACGCCGGGGGGGGAGCAGTACGTC.

This chain joins TRBV27 and TRBJ2-1; D call uncertain. Germline lookup yields CDR1 MNHEY and CDR2 SMNVEV (reference sequence). Trimming took 7 bases from V and 4 from J, leaving 17 bases between them. The length of the CDR3 is 15 residues. The CDR3 sequence: CASTQLPLKYNEQFF. CDR3 coding DNA: TGTGCCAGCACTCAGCTTCCGCTAAAATACAATGAGCAGTTCTTC.

This clonotype was found once. DNA for the CDR3: TGTGCCAGCAGCGTCGTGGACAGGGGTGCGGGTGGCTACACCTTC. Translating gives CASSVVDRGAGGYTF. The chain uses TRBV9 and TRBJ1-2; 9 nucleotides align to TRBD1. Germline V gene sequence: CDR1 SGDLS, CDR2 YYNGEE. Trimming took 2 bases from V and 7 from J; bases not matched to a gene: 9. This CDR3 is built from 15 residues.

The chain carries TRBV27 and TRBJ2-5, with 9 bases aligning to TRBD2. V trimming: 5 bases; J trimming: 2 bases; junction bases outside the gene matches: 3. The CDR3 is made up of 14 amino acids. Per the germline V gene, CDR1 is MNHEY and CDR2 is SMNVEV (reference sequence). CDR3 nucleotides: TGTGCCAGCAGTCCGCGGGGGGGACAAGAGACCCAGTACTTC. This codes for CASSPRGGQETQYF.

This clonotype was seen just once. The CDR3 region is CASSFGRTQYF. As DNA, the CDR3 is TGTGCCAGCAGTTTCGGGCGGACCCAGTACTTC. The rearrangement links TRBV6-5 to TRBJ2-5; no definite D call. Germline V gene sequence: CDR1 MNHEY, CDR2 SVGAGI. V lost 4 bases to trimming and J lost 7 bases, with 7 bases between them. The CDR3 runs 11 residues.

This chain links TRBV30 with TRBJ1-2, with D perhaps matching TRBD1 (5 bases). This CDR3 contains 15 residues. In germline, CDR1 is GTSNPN, CDR2 SVGIG (reference sequence). V lost 0 bases, J lost 4 bases, and 15 bases lay in between. DNA of the CDR3: TGTGCCTGGAGTGTCCTCAGGGATGGTGGCTATGGCTACACCTTC. Protein product: CAWSVLRDGGYGYTF.

This clonotype has just one count. This chain uses TRBV20-1 with TRBJ1-5; 11 bases fit TRBD1. Trimming took 5 bases from V and 6 from J; bases not matched to a gene: 6. Germline V gene lookup returns CDR1 DFQATT and CDR2 SNEGSKA (reference sequence). CDR3 size: 14 residues. The chain's CDR3 is CSAQDRGRIQPQHF. CDR3 DNA: TGCAGTGCTCAGGACAGGGGGCGCATTCAGCCCCAGCATTTT.

The rearrangement links TRBV30 to TRBJ2-3; 8 nucleotides align to TRBD1. Trimming at V came to 3 bases and at J to 2 bases, leaving 4 bases not matched to a gene. This CDR3 spans 14 amino acids. Germline V gene sequence: CDR1 GTSNPN, CDR2 SVGIG (reference sequence). The CDR3 loop is CAWSPGQDTDTQYF. For the CDR3, the DNA is TGTGCCTGGAGCCCGGGACAGGACACAGATACGCAGTATTTT.

V gene TRBV20-1 combines with J gene TRBJ2-5, with D possibly TRBD1 on 5 matching bases. The CDR3 sequence is 13 residues long. From germline, CDR1 is DFQATT and CDR2 SNEGSKA (reference sequence). The V end was cut by 4 bases, the J end by 7 bases, with 16 bases between. The DNA for the CDR3 is TGCAGTGCTACTCTCCAGGGCCTTTCGACCCAGTACTTC. Residues: CSATLQGLSTQYF.

The chain is built from TRBV5-1 and TRBJ2-5, with 9 bases identical to TRBD2. Germline trimming cut 1 base from V and 8 bases from J; bases unmatched to any gene: 12. Germline V gene lookup returns CDR1 SGHRS and CDR2 YFSETQ. The CDR3 contains 16 residues. The CDR3 DNA follows: TGCGCCAGCAGCTTGTTTAAGCGGGAGGCATCAGGAACCCAGTACTTC. Protein sequence: CASSLFKREASGTQYF. The entire variable domain, with the rest obtained from reference TRBV5-1 and TRBJ2-5, is as follows: KAGVTQTPRYLIKTRGQQVTLSCSPISGHRSVSWYQQTPGQGLQFLFEYFSETQRNKGNFPGRFSGRQFSNSRSEMNVSTLELGDSALYLCASSLFKREASGTQYFGPGTRLLVL.

J is TRBJ2-5 and V is TRBV7-2, with TRBD2 as a possible D gene (5 bases). The CDR3 totals 13 residues. Germline values: CDR1 SGHTA, CDR2 FQGNSA. Trimming stripped 4 bases from V and 2 bases from J, with 8 bases between. CDR3 nucleotides: TGTGCCAGCAGCTCAGCGGTACAAGAGACCCAGTACTTC. This translates into CASSSAVQETQYF.

The V and J genes are TRBV3-1 and TRBJ2-3; no firm D call. Trimming took off 1 base at V and 8 bases at J, with 4 bases between the two ends. This CDR3 contains 11 residues. Germline CDR1 reads LGHDT; CDR2 reads YNNKEL (reference sequence). This CDR3 reads CASSQVRTQYF. CDR3 DNA sequence: TGTGCCAGCAGCCAAGTCCGTACGCAGTATTTT.

The genes are TRBV12-3 or TRBV12-4 and TRBJ1-6, with D possibly being TRBD1 (5 bases). The CDR3 has 14 residues. V lost 6 bases to trimming and J lost 7 bases, with 13 bases between them. CDR3 residues: CASRQDTVNSPLHF. The CDR3 DNA reads TGTGCCAGCAGACAGGACACCGTGAATTCACCCCTCCACTTT.